This T cell receptor (beta chain) was recorded in a study of T cell repertoires in cytomegalovirus infection. Across the whole study: Use of recently identified HLA-C-restricted and well-studied HLA-B-restricted CMV epitopes was part of the study. Public TCR beta signatures provided an indication of both CMV infection and a matching HLA type. General study findings and limits: Cumulative frequency (of public TCR beta family members) identified carriers of CMV plus the relevant HLA. The response measured ex vivo was dominated by TCR beta clonotypes (HLA-C-restricted and CMV-specific).

This clonotype was seen repeatedly, ten times or more. Its antigen is currently unknown. TCRdb itself ran the reads through MiXCR, one entry per CDR3 protein. The table includes tens of thousands of distinct CDR3 sequences, around 20% detected once. CDR1 is SGHDN, CDR2 FVKESK, per germline. This CDR3 is 17 amino acids long. V was shortened by 0 bases and J by 3 bases, with 18 bases between the two germline ends. Sequenced here: CD8+ T cells from cultured PBMCs, sampled from culture after CMV antigen stimulation. The genes are TRBV14 and TRBJ2-7; the D is unclear. The receptor comes from a human donor in good health (CMV status not recorded). Some clones in this sample may be carry-over from other donors' samples. The DNA of the CDR3 is TGTGCCAGCAGCCAAGATCCCCCTTACGGTAGTTACTACGAGCAGTACTTC. Translation: CASSQDPPYGSYYEQYF.